Each of the 18 T cell receptor beta chains below was sequenced from the same sample in a study of shared T cell receptors in the human thymus. Clones were sequenced by immunoSEQ multiplex PCR, and TCRdb holds only the in-frame ones, with some missing. The repertoire consists of some 700,000 clones, with 80% to 90% occurring once and the leading ten covering around 0.0094%. These data are also associated with another study on human thymus T cells.

The sample was thymocytes. The receptor source for this set is a girl under three years old with a congenital heart defect.

This clone was detected only a few times. The gene calls are TRBV5-1 and TRBJ2-7, with D possibly matching TRBD1 (6 bases). V was trimmed by 2 bases and J by 4 bases, leaving 10 bases between them. This CDR3 is 13 amino acids long. The germline V gene has CDR1 SGHRS and CDR2 YFSETQ. The CDR3 nucleotides are TGCGCCAGCAGCTTCCAGGGGAGTTACGAGCAGTACTTC. It is translated as CASSFQGSYEQYF.

This rearrangement joins TRBV4-1 to TRBJ2-3; no clear D gene. CDR1 and CDR2 from the germline V gene are MGHRA and YSYEKL. The CDR3 covers 18 residues. Trimming removed 4 bases from V and 6 bases from J, with 26 bases in between. This CDR3 reads CASSLVAVLAAERDTQYF. The CDR3 coding sequence is TGCGCCAGCAGCCTAGTTGCGGTCTTGGCTGCCGAGAGGGATACGCAGTATTTT.

This chain uses TRBV29-1 with TRBJ1-2, with a possible D match to TRBD1 (5 bases). V lost 2 bases, J lost 3 bases, and 16 bases lay in between. The CDR3 loop spans 15 amino acids. Germline lookup yields CDR1 SQVTM and CDR2 ANQGSEA. CDR3 in DNA: TGCAGCGTTGAAATGTGGGGCACATCCTACTATGGCTACACCTTC. This translates into CSVEMWGTSYYGYTF.

This clone was found a few times. The V call is TRBV9, the J call TRBJ2-1, with 7 bases that match TRBD1. V lost 4 bases and J lost 7; bases outside the gene matches: 8. CDR1 and CDR2 from the germline V gene are SGDLS and YYNGEE. The CDR3 length is 14 residues. CDR3 in DNA: TGTGCCAGCAGCCGACCGGGGACAGAGAATGAGCAGTTCTTC. It codes for CASSRPGTENEQFF.

V is TRBV7-9 and J is TRBJ1-3; D is possibly TRBD1 (5 bases). This CDR3 is 18 amino acids long. Germline CDR1 and CDR2: SEHNR and FQNEAQ (reference sequence). Trimming took 0 bases from V and 0 from J, leaving 15 bases between them. CDR3 in amino acids: CASSLARKNRSSGNTIYF. The CDR3 region has the DNA TGTGCCAGCAGCTTAGCGCGTAAGAACAGGTCCTCTGGAAACACCATATATTTT.

The genes are TRBV15 and TRBJ2-6; perhaps TRBD1 as D (5 bases). The CDR3 has 15 amino acids. V lost 3 bases, J lost 1 base, and 7 bases lay in between. Germline V CDR1 and CDR2: LNHNV, YYDKDF (reference sequence). In DNA form, the CDR3 reads TGTGCCACCAGCAGGACAGTATCTGGGGCCAACGTCCTGACTTTC. It codes for CATSRTVSGANVLTF. The variable domain in full, with the rest retrieved from reference TRBV15 and TRBJ2-6, is DAMVIQNPRYQVTQFGKPVTLSCSQTLNHNVMYWYQQKSSQAPKLLFHYYDKDFNNEADTPDNFQSRRPNTSFCFLDIRSPGLGDTAMYLCATSRTVSGANVLTFGAGSRLTVL.

V usage is TRBV12-5 and J usage is TRBJ2-2; TRBD1 aligns across 8 bases. CDR3 length: 16 residues. CDR1 is LGHNT, CDR2 FRNRAP, per germline. V trimming: 3 bases; J trimming: 3 bases; junction bases outside the gene matches: 6. The CDR3 bases are TGTGCTAGTGGTTTCATTCGACAGGGGTACACCGGGGAGCTGTTTTTT. Its protein product is CASGFIRQGYTGELFF.

The chain employs TRBV7-9 and TRBJ2-1; 9 bases match TRBD2. Losses at the gene ends were 1 base for V and 6 bases for J; bases not matched to a gene: 10. The CDR3 runs 17 residues. Per the germline V gene, CDR1 is SEHNR and CDR2 is FQNEAQ (reference sequence). CDR3 region: CASSLVCRASGVNEQFF. In DNA, the CDR3 is TGTGCCAGCAGCTTAGTATGTAGGGCTAGCGGGGTCAATGAGCAGTTCTTC.

The rearrangement links TRBV5-6 to TRBJ1-1; the match to TRBD1 covers 12 bases. This CDR3 contains 17 residues. Trimming took 4 bases from V and 5 from J; bases not matched to a gene: 12. Germline V gene data show CDR1 as SGHDT and CDR2 as YYEEEE. The CDR3, as DNA: TGTGCCAGCAGCCCACCGGGACAGGGGGCATGGCGGACTGAAGCTTTCTTT. Residues: CASSPPGQGAWRTEAFF.

V usage is TRBV2 and J usage is TRBJ1-2; 7 bases are a match to TRBD1. The CDR3 is 13 amino acids. Losses at the gene ends were 1 base for V and 7 bases for J; bases not matched to a gene: 3. Germline V gives CDR1 SNHLY, CDR2 FYNNEI. The CDR3 DNA sequence: TGTGCCAGCAGTGAAGAGGGGGCGATTGGCTACACCTTC. Encoded protein: CASSEEGAIGYTF.

The CDR3 spells CASSLVGRKEDEKLFF. CDR3 nucleotide sequence: TGTGCCAGCAGCTTGGTCGGCCGTAAGGAGGATGAAAAACTGTTTTTT. The chain links TRBV5-6 to TRBJ1-4; D is undetermined. The CDR3 is 16 amino acids. The germline V gene has CDR1 SGHDT and CDR2 YYEEEE. The germline V and J ends were trimmed by 0 bases and 6 bases, with 15 bases remaining between them.

V gene TRBV11-2 combines with J gene TRBJ1-1; unclear D gene. The CDR3 spans 17 residues. V was shortened by 3 bases and J by 5 bases, with 22 bases between the two germline ends. Germline lookup yields CDR1 SGHAT and CDR2 FQNNGV. CDR3 region: CASSFRSGGQSRTEAFF. CDR3 coding DNA: TGTGCCAGCAGCTTCCGTAGTGGTGGGCAGTCAAGAACTGAAGCTTTCTTT.

The chain employs TRBV5-8 and TRBJ1-5; 7 bases fit TRBD1. Germline CDR1 and CDR2: SGHTS and YDEGEE. The CDR3 is 16 residues long. The ends lost 4 bases at V and 3 bases at J; junction bases unmatched: 10. DNA for the CDR3: TGTGCCAGCAGCGGGGGGACAGAGCACACCAATCAGCCCCAGCATTTT. This gives the protein CASSGGTEHTNQPQHF.

V usage is TRBV4-3 and J usage is TRBJ2-3, with 14 bases identical to TRBD2. The junction had 16 bases not matched to a gene; V was cut back by 3 bases and J by 2 bases. Per the germline V gene, CDR1 is LGHNA and CDR2 is YSLEER. The CDR3 is 21 residues long. CDR3 in DNA: TGCGCCAGCAGCCACCACACCGGACTAGCGGGGGGCTCCCTACCCACAGATACGCAGTATTTT. Protein: CASSHHTGLAGGSLPTDTQYF.

This clone was detected only a few times. The chain recombines TRBV9 with TRBJ2-7, with 9 bases that match TRBD1. This CDR3 is 14 amino acids long. The V gene's germline CDR1 is SGDLS and CDR2 YYNGEE. The junction had 4 bases not matched to a gene; V was cut back by 3 bases and J by 3 bases. CDR3 bases: TGTGCCAGCAGCGGCCGGGACAGGGTCTACGAGCAGTACTTC. Protein: CASSGRDRVYEQYF. Filled out from reference TRBV9 and TRBJ2-7, the complete variable domain reads DSGVTQTPKHLITATGQRVTLRCSPRSGDLSVYWYQQSLDQGLQFLIQYYNGEERAKGNILERFSAQQFPDLHSELNLSSLELGDSALYFCASSGRDRVYEQYFGPGTRLTVT.

The chain joins TRBV5-6 to TRBJ1-6, with D possibly matching TRBD1 (6 bases). Trimming took off 1 base at V and 12 bases at J, with 11 bases between the two ends. Per germline, CDR1 SGHDT and CDR2 YYEEEE. The CDR3 sequence is 13 residues long. This CDR3 is CASSLPTGRPLHF. The CDR3 nucleotides read TGTGCCAGCAGCTTGCCGACAGGTCGACCCCTCCACTTT. Full variable domain (outside the CDR3, taken from reference TRBV5-6 and TRBJ1-6): DAGVTQSPTHLIKTRGQQVTLRCSPKSGHDTVSWYQQALGQGPQFIFQYYEEEERQRGNFPDRFSGHQFPNYSSELNVNALLLGDSALYLCASSLPTGRPLHFGNGTRLTVT.

This rearrangement joins TRBV5-1 to TRBJ1-1; D remains ambiguous. Germline V gives CDR1 SGHRS, CDR2 YFSETQ. Deletions cut 0 bases from V and 1 base from J, with 10 bases between. CDR3 length: 15 amino acids. In nucleotides, the CDR3 is TGCGCCAGCAGCTTGGGGGCACCCGAGAACACTGAAGCTTTCTTT. This translates into CASSLGAPENTEAFF.

The V and J genes are TRBV5-4 and TRBJ1-6; maybe TRBD1 (5 bases). The germline V gene encodes CDR1 SGHNT and CDR2 YYREEE (reference sequence). The ends were cut back, 10 bases at V and 4 bases at J, with 18 bases in the middle. CDR3 length: 15 amino acids. The CDR3 protein is CAEQVWGDYNSPLHF. CDR3 coding DNA: TGTGCCGAGCAGGTCTGGGGCGATTATAATTCACCCCTCCACTTT.